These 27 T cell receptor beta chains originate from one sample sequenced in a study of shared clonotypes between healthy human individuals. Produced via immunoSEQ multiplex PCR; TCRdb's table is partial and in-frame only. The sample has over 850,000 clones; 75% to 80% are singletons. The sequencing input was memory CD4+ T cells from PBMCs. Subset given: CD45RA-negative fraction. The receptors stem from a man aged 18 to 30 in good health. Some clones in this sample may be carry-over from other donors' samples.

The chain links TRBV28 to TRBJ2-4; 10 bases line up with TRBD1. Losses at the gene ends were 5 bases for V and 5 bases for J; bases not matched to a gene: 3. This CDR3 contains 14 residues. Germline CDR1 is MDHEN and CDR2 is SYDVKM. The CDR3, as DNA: TGTGCCAGCAGTCCCGGGACAGGGGAAAACATTCAGTACTTC. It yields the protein CASSPGTGENIQYF.

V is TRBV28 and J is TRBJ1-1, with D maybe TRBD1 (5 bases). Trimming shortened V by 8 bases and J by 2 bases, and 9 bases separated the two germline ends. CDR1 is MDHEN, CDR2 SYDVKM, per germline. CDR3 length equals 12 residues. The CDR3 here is CASWTRNTEAFF. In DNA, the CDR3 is TGTGCCAGCTGGACACGAAACACTGAAGCTTTCTTT. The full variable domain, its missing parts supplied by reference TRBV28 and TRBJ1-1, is DVKVTQSSRYLVKRTGEKVFLECVQDMDHENMFWYRQDPGLGLRLIYFSYDVKMKEKGDIPEGYSVSREKKERFSLILESASTNQTSMYLCASWTRNTEAFFGQGTRLTVV.

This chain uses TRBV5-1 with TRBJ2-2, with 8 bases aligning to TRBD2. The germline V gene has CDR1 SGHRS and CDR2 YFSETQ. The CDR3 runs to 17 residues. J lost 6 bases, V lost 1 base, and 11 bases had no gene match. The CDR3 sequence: CASSLRASGSASGELFF. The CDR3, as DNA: TGCGCCAGCAGCTTGCGGGCCAGCGGGAGTGCTTCCGGGGAGCTGTTTTTT.

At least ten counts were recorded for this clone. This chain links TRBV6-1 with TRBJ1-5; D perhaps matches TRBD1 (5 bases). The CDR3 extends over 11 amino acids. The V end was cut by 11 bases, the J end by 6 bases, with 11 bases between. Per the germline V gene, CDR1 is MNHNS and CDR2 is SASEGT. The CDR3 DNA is TGTGCCGGGGGGGACGGTCAGCCCCAGCATTTT. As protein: CAGGDGQPQHF.

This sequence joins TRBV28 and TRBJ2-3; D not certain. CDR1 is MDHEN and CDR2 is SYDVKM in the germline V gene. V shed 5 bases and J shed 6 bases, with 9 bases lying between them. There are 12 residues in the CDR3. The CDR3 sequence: CASSIIRDTQYF. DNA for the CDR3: TGTGCCAGCAGTATTATCAGGGATACGCAGTATTTT.

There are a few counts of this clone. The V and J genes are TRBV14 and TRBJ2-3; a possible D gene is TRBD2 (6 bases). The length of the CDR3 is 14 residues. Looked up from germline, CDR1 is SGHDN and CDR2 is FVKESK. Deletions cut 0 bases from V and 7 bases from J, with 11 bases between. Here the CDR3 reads CASSQDSGRNTQYF. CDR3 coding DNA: TGTGCCAGCAGCCAAGATTCGGGGAGGAATACGCAGTATTTT.

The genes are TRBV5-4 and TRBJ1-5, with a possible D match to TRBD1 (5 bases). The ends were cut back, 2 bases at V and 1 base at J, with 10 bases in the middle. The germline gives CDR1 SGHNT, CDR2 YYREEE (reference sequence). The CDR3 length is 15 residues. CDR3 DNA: TGTGCCAGCAGCTTTTGGGGCAGGAGCAATCAGCCCCAGCATTTT. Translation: CASSFWGRSNQPQHF.

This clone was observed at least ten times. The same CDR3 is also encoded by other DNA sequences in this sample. The DNA for the CDR3 is TGCGCCAGCAGCTTGGGCCAGGACATCTACGAGCAGTACTTC. Its protein product is CASSLGQDIYEQYF. This chain connects TRBV5-1 to TRBJ2-7, with D perhaps matching TRBD1 (5 bases). The CDR3 length is 14 residues. The ends were cut back, 0 bases at V and 3 bases at J, with 10 bases in the middle. From germline, CDR1 is SGHRS and CDR2 YFSETQ.

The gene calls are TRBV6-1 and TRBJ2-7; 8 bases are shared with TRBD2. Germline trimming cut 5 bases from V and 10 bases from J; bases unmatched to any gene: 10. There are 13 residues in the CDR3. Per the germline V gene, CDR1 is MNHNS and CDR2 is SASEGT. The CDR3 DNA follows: TGTGCCAGCAGTTTGGGCCTAGCGGGTCTTCAGTACTTC. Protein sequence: CASSLGLAGLQYF.

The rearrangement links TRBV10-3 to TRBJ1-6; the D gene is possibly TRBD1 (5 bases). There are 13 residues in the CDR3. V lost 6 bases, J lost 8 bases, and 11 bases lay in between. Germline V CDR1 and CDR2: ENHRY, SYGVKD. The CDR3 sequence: CAIRSRGDSPLHF. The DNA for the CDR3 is TGTGCCATCAGATCTCGGGGGGATTCACCCCTCCACTTT.

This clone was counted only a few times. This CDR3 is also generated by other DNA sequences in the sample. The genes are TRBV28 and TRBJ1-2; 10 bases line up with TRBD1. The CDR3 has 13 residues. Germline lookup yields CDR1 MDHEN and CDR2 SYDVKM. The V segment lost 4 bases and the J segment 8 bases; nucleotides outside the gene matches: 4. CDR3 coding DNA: TGTGCCAGCAGTTCGACAGGGGGCGGAGGCTACACCTTC. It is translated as CASSSTGGGGYTF.

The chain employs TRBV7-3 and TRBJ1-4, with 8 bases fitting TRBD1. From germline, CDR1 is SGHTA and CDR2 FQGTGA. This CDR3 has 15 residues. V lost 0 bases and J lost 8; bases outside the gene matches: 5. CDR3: CASSLTGQGLEKLFF. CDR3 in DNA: TGTGCCAGCAGCTTAACAGGACAGGGCCTCGAAAAACTGTTTTTT.

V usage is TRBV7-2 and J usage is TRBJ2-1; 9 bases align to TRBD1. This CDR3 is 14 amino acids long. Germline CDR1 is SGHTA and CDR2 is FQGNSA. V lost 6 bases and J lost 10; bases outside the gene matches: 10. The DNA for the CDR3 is TGTGCCAGCAGATTACAGGGACAGGGAATAGAGCAGTTCTTC. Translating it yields CASRLQGQGIEQFF.

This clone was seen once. DNA for the CDR3: TGTGCCAGCAGCCTATTCGTAGCGGGAGGGCCGCGATCCTACAATGAGCAGTTCTTC. It encodes CASSLFVAGGPRSYNEQFF. V usage is TRBV11-2 and J usage is TRBJ2-1; 11 bases are a match to TRBD2. Looked up from germline, CDR1 is SGHAT and CDR2 is FQNNGV. With 5 bases clipped from V and 1 base from J, the junction kept 13 bases outside the gene matches. There are 19 residues in the CDR3.

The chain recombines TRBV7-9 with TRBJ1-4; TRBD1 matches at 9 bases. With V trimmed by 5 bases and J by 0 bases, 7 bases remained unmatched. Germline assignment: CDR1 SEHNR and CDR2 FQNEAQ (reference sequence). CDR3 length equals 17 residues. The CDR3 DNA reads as TGTGCCAGCAGCCCGGGACAGGGAGGGGCAACTAATGAAAAACTGTTTTTT. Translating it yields CASSPGQGGATNEKLFF.

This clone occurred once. In DNA, the CDR3 is TGCGCCAGCAGCCAAGATAGGGATAGGGTCTACGAGCAGTACTTC. Translation gives CASSQDRDRVYEQYF. V usage is TRBV4-3 and J usage is TRBJ2-5, with D unresolved. The DNA end lines up better with TRBJ2-7; the J call may be wrong. There are 15 residues in the CDR3. Germline V gene lookup returns CDR1 LGHNA and CDR2 YSLEER.

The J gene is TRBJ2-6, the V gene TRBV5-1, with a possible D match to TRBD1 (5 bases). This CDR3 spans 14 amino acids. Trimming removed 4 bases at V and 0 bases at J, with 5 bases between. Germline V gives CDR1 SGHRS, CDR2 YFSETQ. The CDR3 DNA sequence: TGCGCCAGCAGCGACAGCTCTGGGGCCAACGTCCTGACTTTC. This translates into CASSDSSGANVLTF.

The CDR3 spells CASSIGLAGLSDTQYF. The CDR3 nucleotides read TGTGCCAGCAGCATTGGGTTAGCGGGATTGTCAGATACGCAGTATTTT. The rearrangement joins TRBV5-4 to TRBJ2-3; 8 nucleotides line up with TRBD2. CDR3 length: 16 residues. V lost 4 bases, J lost 4 bases, and 11 bases stayed unmatched. Germline V gene sequence: CDR1 SGHNT, CDR2 YYREEE (reference sequence).

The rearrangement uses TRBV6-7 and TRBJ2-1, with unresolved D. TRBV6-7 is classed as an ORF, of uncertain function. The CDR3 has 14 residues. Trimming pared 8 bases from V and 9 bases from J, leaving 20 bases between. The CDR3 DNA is TGTGCCAGCGCTACCGGGTCCCCGGATGCTGAGCAGTTCTTC. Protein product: CASATGSPDAEQFF.

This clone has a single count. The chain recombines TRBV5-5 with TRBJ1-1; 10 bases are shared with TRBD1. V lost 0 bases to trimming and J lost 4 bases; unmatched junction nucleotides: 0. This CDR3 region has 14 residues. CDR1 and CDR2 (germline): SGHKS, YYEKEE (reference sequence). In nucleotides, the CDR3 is TGTGCCAGCAGCTTGGGACAGGGGGCCACTGAAGCTTTCTTT. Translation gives CASSLGQGATEAFF. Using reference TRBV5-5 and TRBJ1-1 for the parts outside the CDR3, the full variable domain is DAGVTQSPTHLIKTRGQQVTLRCSPISGHKSVSWYQQVLGQGPQFIFQYYEKEERGRGNFPDRFSARQFPNYSSELNVNALLLGDSALYLCASSLGQGATEAFFGQGTRLTVV.

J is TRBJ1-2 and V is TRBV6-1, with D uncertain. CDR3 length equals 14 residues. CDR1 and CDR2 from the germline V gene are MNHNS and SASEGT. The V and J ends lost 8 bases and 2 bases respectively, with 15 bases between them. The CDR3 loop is CASASWTENYGYTF. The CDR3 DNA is TGTGCCAGCGCGTCCTGGACGGAGAACTATGGCTACACCTTC.

The CDR3 DNA reads TGTGCCACCAGCAGAGGACAGGGGGTGACCAATGAGCAGTTCTTC. Its protein product is CATSRGQGVTNEQFF. The rearrangement uses TRBV15 and TRBJ2-1, with 9 bases that match TRBD1. The CDR3 sequence is 15 residues long. Looked up from germline, CDR1 is LNHNV and CDR2 is YYDKDF (reference sequence). J gave up 6 bases and V 1 base, and 4 bases lay outside the gene matches.

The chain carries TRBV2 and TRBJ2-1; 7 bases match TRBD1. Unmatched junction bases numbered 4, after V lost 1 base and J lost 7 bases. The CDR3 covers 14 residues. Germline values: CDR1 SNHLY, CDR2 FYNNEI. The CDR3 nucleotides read TGTGCCAGCAGTGAAGGAAGGACAGGAAATGAGCAGTTCTTC. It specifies CASSEGRTGNEQFF.

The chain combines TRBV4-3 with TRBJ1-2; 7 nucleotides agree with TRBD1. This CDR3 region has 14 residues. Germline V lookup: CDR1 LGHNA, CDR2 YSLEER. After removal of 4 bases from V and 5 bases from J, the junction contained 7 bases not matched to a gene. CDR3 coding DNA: TGCGCCAGCAGCCCGGACAGGTTTGGGTATGGCTACACCTTC. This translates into CASSPDRFGYGYTF.

The CDR3 DNA follows: TGTGCCAGCAGCCCTCGAGGGACGGAGACCCAGTACTTC. It encodes CASSPRGTETQYF. V gene TRBV7-9 combines with J gene TRBJ2-5; D may correspond to TRBD1 or TRBD2 (5 bases each). CDR3 size: 13 residues. V was trimmed by 5 bases and J by 5 bases, leaving 12 bases between them. The V gene's germline CDR1 is SEHNR and CDR2 FQNEAQ (reference sequence). Full variable domain (missing parts from reference TRBV7-9 and TRBJ2-5): DTGVSQNPRHKITKRGQNVTFRCDPISEHNRLYWYRQTLGQGPEFLTYFQNEAQLEKSRLLSDRFSAERPKGSFSTLEIQRTEQGDSAMYLCASSPRGTETQYFGPGTRLLVL.

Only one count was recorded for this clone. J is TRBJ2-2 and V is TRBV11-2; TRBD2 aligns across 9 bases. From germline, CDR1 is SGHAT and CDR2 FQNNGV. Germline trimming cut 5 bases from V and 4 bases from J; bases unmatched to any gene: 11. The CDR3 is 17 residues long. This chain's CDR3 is CASSPTSGHLATGELFF. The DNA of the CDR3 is TGTGCCAGCAGCCCGACTAGCGGCCACTTGGCCACCGGGGAGCTGTTTTTT.

The DNA of the CDR3 is TGTGCCAGCAGCTTAATCGGGGAGACCCAGTACTTC. Amino acid sequence: CASSLIGETQYF. The rearrangement links TRBV11-2 to TRBJ2-5; D is unclear. Germline V gives CDR1 SGHAT, CDR2 FQNNGV. The V gene lost 2 bases and the J gene lost 5 bases, with 6 bases spanning the gap. CDR3 size: 12 residues.